The 23 T cell receptor beta chains given below trace back to one sample, sequenced in a study of blood T cell repertoires in COVID-19. The protocol was immunoSEQ multiplex PCR, while the TCRdb copy is restricted to in-frame clones and leaves out a portion. The table shows some 30,000 clones, with 90% occurring only once. Sequencing used peripheral blood. The origin of the receptors is a man between 60 and 70 years old with active COVID-19.

The rearrangement uses TRBV7-2 and TRBJ2-7; TRBD2 matches 9 bases. Unmatched junction bases numbered 11, after V lost 0 bases and J lost 2 bases. Germline V lookup: CDR1 SGHTA, CDR2 FQGNSA. The CDR3 runs to 18 residues. CDR3 amino acids: CASSLASDSGGIAYEQYF. The CDR3 DNA sequence: TGTGCCAGCAGCTTAGCGTCCGACAGCGGGGGGATCGCCTACGAGCAGTACTTC.

The genes are TRBV6-2 or TRBV6-3 and TRBJ2-4, with D possibly being TRBD1 (6 bases). CDR1 is MNHEY, CDR2 SVGEGT, per germline. V was pared by 4 bases and J by 2 bases, with 15 bases between. The CDR3 covers 16 residues. The CDR3 protein is CASSSYEQGPKNIQYF. Written as DNA, the CDR3 is TGTGCCAGCAGTTCCTATGAACAGGGTCCCAAAAACATTCAGTACTTC.

The chain is built from TRBV5-1 and TRBJ1-6; tentatively, D is TRBD1 (6 bases). This CDR3 region has 15 residues. Trimming cost V 1 base and J 5 bases, with 10 bases left between them. The germline gives CDR1 SGHRS, CDR2 YFSETQ. For the CDR3, the DNA is TGCGCCAGCAGCTTGCGGCAGGGGAATAATTCACCCCTCCACTTT. Its translation: CASSLRQGNNSPLHF.

This clone was counted once. This chain joins TRBV6-2 or TRBV6-3 and TRBJ2-7; 9 bases agree with TRBD2. Germline V gene data show CDR1 as MNHEY and CDR2 as SVGEGT. This CDR3 has 15 amino acids. V lost 2 bases, J lost 2 bases, and 4 bases stayed unmatched. The CDR3 coding sequence is TGTGCCAGCAGTTACGGCGGGAGGGTCACCTACGAGCAGTACTTC. Encoded protein: CASSYGGRVTYEQYF.

The CDR3: CASSLGLVLNTEAFF. For the CDR3, the DNA is TGTGCCAGCAGCTTAGGACTCGTGTTGAACACTGAAGCTTTCTTT. The chain links TRBV7-2 to TRBJ1-1; D is uncertain. From germline, CDR1 is SGHTA and CDR2 FQGNSA. V lost 1 base and J 0 bases, leaving 9 bases between the germline ends. This CDR3 is built from 15 residues.

This chain joins TRBV7-2 and TRBJ2-7; D possibly corresponds to TRBD2 (5 bases). V was cut by 1 base and J by 7 bases, with 8 bases left in between. This CDR3 has 12 amino acids. Germline loops: CDR1 SGHTA, CDR2 FQGNSA. The CDR3 reads CASSLVEGEQYF. Written as DNA, the CDR3 is TGTGCCAGCAGCTTAGTAGAGGGTGAGCAGTACTTC.

This clone was detected once. This rearrangement joins TRBV3-1 (or the pseudogene TRBV3-2) to TRBJ1-1; D is perhaps TRBD1 (6 bases). Trimming left V 4 bases short and J 1 base short, with 7 bases between. This CDR3 has 13 amino acids. Germline V CDR1 and CDR2: LGHDT, YNNKEL (reference sequence). The CDR3: CASSRQENTEAFF. CDR3 DNA: TGTGCCAGCAGCCGACAGGAGAACACTGAAGCTTTCTTT.

This chain joins TRBV4-3 and TRBJ1-5; no firm D call. This CDR3 has 15 residues. In germline, CDR1 is LGHNA, CDR2 YSLEER. V shed 4 bases and J shed 4 bases, with 14 bases lying between them. The CDR3 spells CASSPGSGWNQPQHF. The DNA for the CDR3 is TGCGCCAGCAGCCCGGGGAGTGGGTGGAATCAGCCCCAGCATTTT.

V is TRBV11-2 and J is TRBJ2-7, with D perhaps matching TRBD1 (6 bases). Trimming pared 1 base from V and 6 bases from J, leaving 10 bases between. CDR1 and CDR2 from the germline V gene are SGHAT and FQNNGV. This CDR3 region has 13 residues. CDR3 sequence (DNA): TGTGCCAGCAGCTTAGGGACAGCCTCCGAGCAGTACTTC. It translates to CASSLGTASEQYF.

V usage is TRBV29-1 and J usage is TRBJ1-1, with 10 bases fitting TRBD1. Trimming cost V 5 bases and J 2 bases; bases outside gene matches: 2. The CDR3 is 13 amino acids. The V gene's germline CDR1 is SQVTM and CDR2 ANQGSEA. CDR3 DNA: TGCAGCGTTACGACAGGGGGCAACACTGAAGCTTTCTTT. Its protein product is CSVTTGGNTEAFF. The full variable domain, with the rest looked up from reference TRBV29-1 and TRBJ1-1, is SAVISQKPSRDICQRGTSLTIQCQVDSQVTMMFWYRQQPGQSLTLIATANQGSEATYESGFVIDKFPISRPNLTFSTLTVSNMSPEDSSIYLCSVTTGGNTEAFFGQGTRLTVV.

This chain joins TRBV2 and TRBJ2-7; D unclear. Trimming stripped 4 bases from V and 4 bases from J, with 8 bases between. The CDR3 extends over 12 amino acids. Germline CDR1 is SNHLY and CDR2 is FYNNEI. CDR3 nucleotide sequence: TGTGCCAGCAGTGTTGTAATTTACGAGCAGTACTTC. This sequence encodes CASSVVIYEQYF.

The V and J genes are TRBV7-9 and TRBJ2-3, with 7 positions matching TRBD2. The CDR3 loop spans 14 amino acids. Trimming at V came to 5 bases and at J to 4 bases, leaving 6 bases not matched to a gene. Germline values: CDR1 SEHNR, CDR2 FQNEAQ (reference sequence). CDR3 amino acids: CASSPPTSPDTQYF. The CDR3 DNA sequence: TGTGCCAGCAGCCCTCCGACTAGCCCAGATACGCAGTATTTT.

V gene TRBV18 combines with J gene TRBJ2-1; tentatively, D is TRBD1 (6 bases). There are 14 residues in the CDR3. Germline loops: CDR1 KGHSH, CDR2 LQKENI. Trimming stripped 0 bases from V and 12 bases from J, with 15 bases between. CDR3 sequence reads: CASSPPVRGFAQFF. DNA for the CDR3: TGTGCCAGCTCACCACCGGTCAGGGGCTTTGCGCAGTTCTTC.

J is TRBJ2-1 and V is TRBV6-5; 12 bases map to TRBD2. This CDR3 region has 13 residues. CDR1 is MNHEY, CDR2 SVGAGI, per germline. V shed 7 bases and J 7 bases; nucleotides not matched to a gene: 2. This chain's CDR3 is CASTSGGANEQFF. In nucleotides, the CDR3 is TGTGCCAGCACTAGCGGGGGGGCTAATGAGCAGTTCTTC.

This clone has only one observation. V is TRBV5-6 and J is TRBJ2-1; 8 nucleotides match TRBD2. The CDR3 runs 16 residues. Germline V lookup: CDR1 SGHDT, CDR2 YYEEEE. Unmatched junction bases numbered 3, after V lost 0 bases and J lost 1 base. The CDR3 DNA follows: TGTGCCAGCAGCTTGGATATAGCGGGGTCCTACAATGAGCAGTTCTTC. Residues: CASSLDIAGSYNEQFF.

The J gene is TRBJ1-1, the V gene TRBV5-8; 8 nucleotides align to TRBD1. In germline, CDR1 is SGHTS, CDR2 YDEGEE. Trimming cost V 4 bases and J 0 bases; bases outside gene matches: 14. The CDR3 length is 18 residues. DNA of the CDR3: TGTGCCAGCAGCCCCGACAGGGGACGAAACTTAATGAACACTGAAGCTTTCTTT. The encoded protein is CASSPDRGRNLMNTEAFF.

V and J are TRBV7-2 and TRBJ1-2, with D perhaps matching TRBD1 (6 bases). Trimming stripped 7 bases from V and 7 bases from J, with 19 bases between. The germline V gene has CDR1 SGHTA and CDR2 FQGNSA. This CDR3 has 14 amino acids. The CDR3 spells CASTDEGGVGGYTF. CDR3 bases: TGTGCCAGCACCGATGAGGGGGGGGTCGGTGGCTACACCTTC.

The chain uses TRBV10-3 and TRBJ2-5; 7 bases are a match to TRBD1. This CDR3 has 12 residues. The V segment lost 6 bases and the J segment 4 bases; nucleotides outside the gene matches: 2. CDR1 is ENHRY, CDR2 SYGVKD, per germline. As DNA, the CDR3 is TGTGCCATCAGCCGACAGGGAGAGACCCAGTACTTC. Its translation is CAISRQGETQYF.

The chain joins TRBV5-7 to TRBJ2-3, with D uncertain. TRBV5-7 is assigned to the ORF class and has an uncertain function. The CDR3 has 12 amino acids. The V end was cut by 3 bases, the J end by 2 bases, with 4 bases between. The CDR3 DNA sequence: TGTGCCAGCAGCTCCTACACAGATACGCAGTATTTT. Protein: CASSSYTDTQYF.

The genes are TRBV3-1 (or the pseudogene TRBV3-2) and TRBJ2-5; 16 bases match TRBD2. This CDR3 is built from 16 residues. The germline V gene encodes CDR1 LGHDT and CDR2 YNNKEL (reference sequence). Unmatched junction bases numbered 3, after V lost 4 bases and J lost 4 bases. The CDR3 sequence: CASSLGLAGGLETQYF. The CDR3 DNA is TGTGCCAGCAGCCTGGGACTAGCGGGGGGGCTAGAGACCCAGTACTTC.

The V gene is TRBV6-1, the J gene TRBJ1-2; TRBD1 aligns across 9 bases. Per the germline V gene, CDR1 is MNHNS and CDR2 is SASEGT. This CDR3 is 13 amino acids long. The V gene end was trimmed by 2 bases and the J gene end by 7 bases; junction bases not matched to a gene: 2. The CDR3 DNA is TGTGCCAGCAGTGAATGGGGACAGGGTGGCTACACCTTC. This sequence encodes CASSEWGQGGYTF.

This CDR3 is CASSLSADATYNSPLHF. The CDR3 DNA follows: TGTGCCAGCAGTTTATCGGCGGATGCAACCTATAATTCACCCCTCCACTTT. The J gene is TRBJ1-6, the V gene TRBV27, with D uncertain. Germline V gives CDR1 MNHEY, CDR2 SMNVEV (reference sequence). This CDR3 contains 17 residues. Trimming pared 0 bases from V and 2 bases from J, leaving 11 bases between.

This clone occurred once. The rearrangement uses TRBV12-3 or TRBV12-4 and TRBJ2-1, with TRBD2 identical over 7 bases. The length of the CDR3 is 12 residues. The junction had 5 bases not matched to a gene; V was cut back by 6 bases and J by 9 bases. The CDR3 region has the DNA TGTGCCAGCAGGCCGGGGGGTGGTGAGCAGTTCTTC. The encoded protein is CASRPGGGEQFF.